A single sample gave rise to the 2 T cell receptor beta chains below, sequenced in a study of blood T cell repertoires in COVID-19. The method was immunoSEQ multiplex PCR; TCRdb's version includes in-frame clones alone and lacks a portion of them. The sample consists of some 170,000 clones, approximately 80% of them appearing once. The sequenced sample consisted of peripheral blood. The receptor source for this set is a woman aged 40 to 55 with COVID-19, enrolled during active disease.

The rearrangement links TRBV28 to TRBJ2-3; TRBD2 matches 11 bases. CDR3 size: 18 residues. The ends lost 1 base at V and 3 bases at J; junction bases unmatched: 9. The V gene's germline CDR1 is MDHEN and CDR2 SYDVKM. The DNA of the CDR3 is TGTGCCAGCAGTTTATCCTTACTAGCGGGAGCGGTAACAGATACGCAGTATTTT. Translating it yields CASSLSLLAGAVTDTQYF.

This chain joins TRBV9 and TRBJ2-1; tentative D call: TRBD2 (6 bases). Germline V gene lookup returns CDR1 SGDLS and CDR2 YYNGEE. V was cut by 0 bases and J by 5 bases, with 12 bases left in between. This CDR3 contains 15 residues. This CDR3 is CASSVEGGTNNEQFF. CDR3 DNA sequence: TGTGCCAGCAGCGTAGAAGGCGGGACCAACAATGAGCAGTTCTTC. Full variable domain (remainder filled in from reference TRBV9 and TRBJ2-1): DSGVTQTPKHLITATGQRVTLRCSPRSGDLSVYWYQQSLDQGLQFLIQYYNGEERAKGNILERFSAQQFPDLHSELNLSSLELGDSALYFCASSVEGGTNNEQFFGPGTRLTVL.